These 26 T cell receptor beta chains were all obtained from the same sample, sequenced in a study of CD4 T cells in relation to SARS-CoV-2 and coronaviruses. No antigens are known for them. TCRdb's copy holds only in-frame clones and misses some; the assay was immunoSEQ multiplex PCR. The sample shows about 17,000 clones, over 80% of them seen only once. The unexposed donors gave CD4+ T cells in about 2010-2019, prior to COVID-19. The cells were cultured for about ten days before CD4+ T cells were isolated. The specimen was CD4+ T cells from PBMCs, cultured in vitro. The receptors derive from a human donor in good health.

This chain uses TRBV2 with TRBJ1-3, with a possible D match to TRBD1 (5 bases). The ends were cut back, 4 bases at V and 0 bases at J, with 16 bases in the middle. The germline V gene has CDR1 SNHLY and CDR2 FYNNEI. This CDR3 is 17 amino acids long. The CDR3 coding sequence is TGTGCCAGCAGTGGGGACCCCTCGGGGGGCTCTGGAAACACCATATATTTT. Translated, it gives CASSGDPSGGSGNTIYF.

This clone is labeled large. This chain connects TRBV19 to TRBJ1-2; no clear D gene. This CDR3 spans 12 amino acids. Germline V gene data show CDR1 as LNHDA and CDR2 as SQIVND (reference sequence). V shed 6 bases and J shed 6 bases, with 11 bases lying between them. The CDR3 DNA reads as TGTGCCAGTAGCGGGATAAGTAATGGCTACACCTTC. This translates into CASSGISNGYTF.

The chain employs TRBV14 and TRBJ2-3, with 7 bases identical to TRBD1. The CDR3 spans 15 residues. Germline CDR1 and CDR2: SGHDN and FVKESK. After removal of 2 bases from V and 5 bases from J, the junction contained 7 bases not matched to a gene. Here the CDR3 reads CASSQKGAPQDTQYF. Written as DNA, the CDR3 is TGTGCCAGCAGCCAAAAGGGGGCCCCCCAAGATACGCAGTATTTT.

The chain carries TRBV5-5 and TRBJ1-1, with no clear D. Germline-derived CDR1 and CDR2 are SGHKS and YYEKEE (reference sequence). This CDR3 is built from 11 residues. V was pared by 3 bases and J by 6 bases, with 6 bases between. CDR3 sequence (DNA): TGTGCCAGCAGCTCTATCTCTGAAGCTTTCTTT. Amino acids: CASSSISEAFF.

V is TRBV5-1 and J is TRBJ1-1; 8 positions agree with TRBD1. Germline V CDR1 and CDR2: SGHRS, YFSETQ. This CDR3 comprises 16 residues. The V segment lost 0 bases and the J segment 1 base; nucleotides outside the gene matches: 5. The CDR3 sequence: CASSLDTQGGNTEAFF. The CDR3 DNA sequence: TGCGCCAGCAGCTTGGACACACAGGGGGGGAACACTGAAGCTTTCTTT.

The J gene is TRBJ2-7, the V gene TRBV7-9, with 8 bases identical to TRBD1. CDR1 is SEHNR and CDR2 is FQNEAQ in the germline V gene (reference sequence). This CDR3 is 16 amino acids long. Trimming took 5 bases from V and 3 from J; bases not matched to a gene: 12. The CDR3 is CASSDSDRGAFYEQYF. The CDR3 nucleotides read TGTGCCAGCAGCGACTCTGACAGGGGAGCTTTCTACGAGCAGTACTTC.

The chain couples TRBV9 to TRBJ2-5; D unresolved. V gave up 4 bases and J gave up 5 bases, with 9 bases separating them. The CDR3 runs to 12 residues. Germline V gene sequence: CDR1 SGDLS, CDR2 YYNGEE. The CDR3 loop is CASSFGSETQYF. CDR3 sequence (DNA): TGTGCCAGCAGCTTCGGATCGGAGACCCAGTACTTC.

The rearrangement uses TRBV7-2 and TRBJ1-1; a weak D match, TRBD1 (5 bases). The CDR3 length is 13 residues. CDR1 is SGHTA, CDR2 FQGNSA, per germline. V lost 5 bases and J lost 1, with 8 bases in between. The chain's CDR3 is CASSATANTEAFF. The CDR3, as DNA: TGTGCCAGCAGCGCGACAGCGAACACTGAAGCTTTCTTT.

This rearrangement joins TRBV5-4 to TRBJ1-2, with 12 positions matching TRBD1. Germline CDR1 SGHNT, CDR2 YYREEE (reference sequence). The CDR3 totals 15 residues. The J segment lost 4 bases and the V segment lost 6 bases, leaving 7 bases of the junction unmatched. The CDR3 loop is CASTWDRGHIYGYTF. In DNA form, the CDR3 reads TGTGCCAGCACCTGGGACAGGGGGCATATCTATGGCTACACCTTC.

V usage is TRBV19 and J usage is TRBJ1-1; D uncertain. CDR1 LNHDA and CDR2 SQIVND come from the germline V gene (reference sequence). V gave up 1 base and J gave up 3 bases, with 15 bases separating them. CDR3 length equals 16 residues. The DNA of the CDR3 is TGTGCCAGTAGTATAGGGGAGGGTTTTATGGACACTGAAGCTTTCTTT. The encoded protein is CASSIGEGFMDTEAFF.

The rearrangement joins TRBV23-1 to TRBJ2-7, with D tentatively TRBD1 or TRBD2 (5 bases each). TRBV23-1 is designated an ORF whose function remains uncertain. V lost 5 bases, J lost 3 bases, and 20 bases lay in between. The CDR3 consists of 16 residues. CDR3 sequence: CASSKPGPRDVYEQYF. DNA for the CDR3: TGCGCCAGCAGTAAACCGGGACCCCGGGATGTCTACGAGCAGTACTTC.

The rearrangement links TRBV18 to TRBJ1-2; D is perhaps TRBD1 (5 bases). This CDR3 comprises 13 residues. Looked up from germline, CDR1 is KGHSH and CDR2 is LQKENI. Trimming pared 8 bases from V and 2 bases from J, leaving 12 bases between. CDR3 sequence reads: CASVGGTNYGYTF. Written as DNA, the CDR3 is TGTGCCAGCGTTGGGGGGACCAACTATGGCTACACCTTC.

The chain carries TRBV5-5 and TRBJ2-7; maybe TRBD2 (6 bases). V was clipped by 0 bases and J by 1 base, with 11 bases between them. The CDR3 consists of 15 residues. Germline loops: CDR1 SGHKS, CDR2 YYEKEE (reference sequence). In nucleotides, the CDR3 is TGTGCCAGCAGCTTGGCCGGGGGTGGGTCCTACGAGCAGTACTTC. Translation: CASSLAGGGSYEQYF.

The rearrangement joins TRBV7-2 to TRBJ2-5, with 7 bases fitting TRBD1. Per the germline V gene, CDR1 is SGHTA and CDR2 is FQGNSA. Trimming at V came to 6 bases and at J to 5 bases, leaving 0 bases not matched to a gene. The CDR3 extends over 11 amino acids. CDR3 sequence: CASRTGETQYF. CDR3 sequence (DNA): TGTGCCAGCAGGACAGGGGAGACCCAGTACTTC.

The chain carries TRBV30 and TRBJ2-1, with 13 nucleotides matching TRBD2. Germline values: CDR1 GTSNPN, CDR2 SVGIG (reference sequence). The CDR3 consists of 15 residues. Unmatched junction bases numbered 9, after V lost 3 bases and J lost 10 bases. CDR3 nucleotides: TGTGCCTGGAGCCCAGGTACTAGCGGGAGGGAAGAGCAGTTCTTC. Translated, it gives CAWSPGTSGREEQFF.

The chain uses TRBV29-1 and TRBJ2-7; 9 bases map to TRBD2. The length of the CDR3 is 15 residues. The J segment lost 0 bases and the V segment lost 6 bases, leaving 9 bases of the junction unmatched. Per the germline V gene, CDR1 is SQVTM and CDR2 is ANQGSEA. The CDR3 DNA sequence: TGCAGCGTCTCCCTTAGCGGGAGTGACTCCTACGAGCAGTACTTC. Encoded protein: CSVSLSGSDSYEQYF.

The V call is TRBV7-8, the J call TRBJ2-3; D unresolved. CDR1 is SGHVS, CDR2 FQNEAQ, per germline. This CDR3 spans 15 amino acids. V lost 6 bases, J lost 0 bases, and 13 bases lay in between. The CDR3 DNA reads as TGTGCCAGCAGGCCAGCGTGGTTAAGCACAGATACGCAGTATTTT. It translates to CASRPAWLSTDTQYF.

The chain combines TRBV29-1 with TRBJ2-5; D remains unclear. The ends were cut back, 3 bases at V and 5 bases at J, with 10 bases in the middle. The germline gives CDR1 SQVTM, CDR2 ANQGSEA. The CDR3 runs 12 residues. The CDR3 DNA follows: TGCAGCGTTGACCGCGGCAGGGAGACCCAGTACTTC. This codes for CSVDRGRETQYF.

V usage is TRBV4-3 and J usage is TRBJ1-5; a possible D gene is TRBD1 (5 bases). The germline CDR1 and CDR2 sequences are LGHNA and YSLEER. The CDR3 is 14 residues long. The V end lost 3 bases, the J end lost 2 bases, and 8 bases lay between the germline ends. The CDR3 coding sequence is TGCGCCAGCAGCCAGGGGGTGGGCAATCAGCCCCAGCATTTT. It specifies CASSQGVGNQPQHF.

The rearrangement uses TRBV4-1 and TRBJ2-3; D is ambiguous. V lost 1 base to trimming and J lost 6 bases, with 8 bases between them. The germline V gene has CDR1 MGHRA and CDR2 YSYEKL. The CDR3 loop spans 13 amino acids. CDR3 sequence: CASSQAAQDTQYF. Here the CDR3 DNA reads TGCGCCAGCAGCCAAGCAGCTCAGGATACGCAGTATTTT.

The CDR3 sequence is CASSVRDSRGDTQYF. Here the CDR3 DNA reads TGTGCCAGTAGCGTCCGGGACTCCCGCGGGGATACGCAGTATTTT. The genes are TRBV19 and TRBJ2-3, with TRBD2 as a possible D gene (6 bases). The V end was cut by 6 bases, the J end by 6 bases, with 19 bases between. Germline loops: CDR1 LNHDA, CDR2 SQIVND (reference sequence). The length of the CDR3 is 15 residues. Together with reference TRBV19 and TRBJ2-3, the CDR3 gives the full variable domain: DGGITQSPKYLFRKEGQNVTLSCEQNLNHDAMYWYRQDPGQGLRLIYYSQIVNDFQKGDIAEGYSVSREKKESFPLTVTSAQKNPTAFYLCASSVRDSRGDTQYFGPGTRLTVL.

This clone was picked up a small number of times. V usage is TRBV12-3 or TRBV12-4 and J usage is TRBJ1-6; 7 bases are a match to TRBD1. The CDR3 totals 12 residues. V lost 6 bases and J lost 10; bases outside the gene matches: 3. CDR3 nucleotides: TGTGCCAGCAGCCTGGGACAGTCACCCCTCCACTTT. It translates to CASSLGQSPLHF.

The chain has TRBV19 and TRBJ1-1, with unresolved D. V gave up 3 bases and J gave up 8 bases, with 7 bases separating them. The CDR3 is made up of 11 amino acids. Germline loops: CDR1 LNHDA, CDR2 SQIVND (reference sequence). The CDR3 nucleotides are TGTGCCAGTAGTATTCATCGGGAAGCTTTCTTT. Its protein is CASSIHREAFF.

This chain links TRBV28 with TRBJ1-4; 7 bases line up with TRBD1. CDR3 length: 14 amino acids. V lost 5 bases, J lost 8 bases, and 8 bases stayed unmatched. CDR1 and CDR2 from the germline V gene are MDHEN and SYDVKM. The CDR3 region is CASSPGTDEEKLFF. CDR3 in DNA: TGTGCCAGCAGTCCGGGGACAGATGAGGAAAAACTGTTTTTT.

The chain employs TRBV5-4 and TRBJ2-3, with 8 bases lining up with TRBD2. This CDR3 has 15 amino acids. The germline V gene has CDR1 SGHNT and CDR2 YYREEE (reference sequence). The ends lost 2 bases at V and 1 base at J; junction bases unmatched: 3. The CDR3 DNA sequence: TGTGCCAGCAGCTTTAGCGGGGCCCGCACAGATACGCAGTATTTT. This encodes CASSFSGARTDTQYF.

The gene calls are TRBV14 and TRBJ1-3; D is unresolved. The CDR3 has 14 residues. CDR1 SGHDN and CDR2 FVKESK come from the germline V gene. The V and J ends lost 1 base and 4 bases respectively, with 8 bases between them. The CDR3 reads CASSQAGGGNTIYF. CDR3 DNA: TGTGCCAGCAGCCAAGCTGGAGGGGGAAACACCATATATTTT.